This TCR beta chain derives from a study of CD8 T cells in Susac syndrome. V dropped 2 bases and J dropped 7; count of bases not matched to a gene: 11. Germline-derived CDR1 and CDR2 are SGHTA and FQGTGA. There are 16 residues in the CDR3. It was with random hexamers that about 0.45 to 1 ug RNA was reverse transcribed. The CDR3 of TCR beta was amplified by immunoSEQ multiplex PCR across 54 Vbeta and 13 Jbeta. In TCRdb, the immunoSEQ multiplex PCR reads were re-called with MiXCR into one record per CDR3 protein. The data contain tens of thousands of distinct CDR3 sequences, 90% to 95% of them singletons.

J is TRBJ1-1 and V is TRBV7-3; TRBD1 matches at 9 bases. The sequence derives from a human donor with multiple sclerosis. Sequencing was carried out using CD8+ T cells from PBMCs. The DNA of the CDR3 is TGTGCCAGCAGCTTATTGGGGAGAACAGGGGGCGATGAAGCTTTCTTT. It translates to CASSLLGRTGGDEAFF.